This passage covers 6 T cell receptor beta chains from one sample sequenced in a study of identical twins. TCRdb called the 5' RACE reads again in MiXCR, with one record for every CDR3 protein. This table has approximately 1.8 million distinct CDR3 sequences, about 32% appearing once. Specimen: cord blood. These receptors were taken from a newborn girl in good health.

This clonotype was seen only a few times. The chain uses TRBV19 and TRBJ2-3; D ambiguous. V gave up 9 bases and J gave up 0 bases, with 10 bases separating them. This CDR3 comprises 13 residues. Per the germline V gene, CDR1 is LNHDA and CDR2 is SQIVND (reference sequence). In DNA, the CDR3 is TGTGCCAGCAGCATGGCTAGCACAGATACGCAGTATTTT. Residues: CASSMASTDTQYF.

As concerns this clonotype: A read error may produce the germline difference seen at one junction end. V and J are TRBV9 and TRBJ2-3; the D gene is possibly TRBD2 (6 bases). Germline CDR1 is SGDLS and CDR2 is YYNGEE. The length of the CDR3 is 15 residues. CDR3 DNA: TGTGCCGGCAGCGTATGGGGCGGGGAGACAGATACGCAGTATTTT. This gives the protein CAGSVWGGETDTQYF.

This chain links TRBV10-3 with TRBJ1-2; D not certain. Germline V gene data show CDR1 as ENHRY and CDR2 as SYGVKD. V lost 0 bases and J lost 5, with 10 bases in between. The CDR3 has 14 amino acids. The CDR3 loop reads CAISESWLYYGYTF. The CDR3 DNA reads TGTGCCATCAGTGAGTCATGGCTCTATTATGGCTACACCTTC.

There are a few counts of this clonotype. The rearrangement joins TRBV6-6 to TRBJ1-5; 7 positions agree with TRBD1. The CDR3 runs 14 residues. J gave up 6 bases and V 2 bases, and 4 bases lay outside the gene matches. CDR1 and CDR2 (germline): MNHNY, SVGAGI (reference sequence). CDR3 protein: CASSYVQGIQPQHF. CDR3 bases: TGTGCCAGCAGTTACGTACAGGGGATTCAGCCCCAGCATTTT.

V gene TRBV14 combines with J gene TRBJ1-1; D is unclear. This CDR3 spans 14 amino acids. The germline V gene encodes CDR1 SGHDN and CDR2 FVKESK. The V end was cut by 1 base, the J end by 4 bases, with 10 bases between. CDR3 bases: TGTGCCAGCAGCCAAGCCGCGGGGTTCACTGAAGCTTTCTTT. Translated, it gives CASSQAAGFTEAFF. The full variable domain, rest sourced from reference TRBV14 and TRBJ1-1, is EAGVTQFPSHSVIEKGQTVTLRCDPISGHDNLYWYRRVMGKEIKFLLHFVKESKQDESGMPNNRFLAERTGGTYSTLKVQPAELEDSGVYFCASSQAAGFTEAFFGQGTRLTVV.

The table lists this clonotype with many counts. CDR3 coding DNA: TGTGCCAGCAGTGGACAGGGTTACTATGGCTACACCTTC. Encoded protein: CASSGQGYYGYTF. This sequence joins TRBV28 and TRBJ1-2, with 8 bases aligning to TRBD1. Germline loops: CDR1 MDHEN, CDR2 SYDVKM. The CDR3 is 13 amino acids. Germline trimming cut 5 bases from V and 3 bases from J; bases unmatched to any gene: 2.